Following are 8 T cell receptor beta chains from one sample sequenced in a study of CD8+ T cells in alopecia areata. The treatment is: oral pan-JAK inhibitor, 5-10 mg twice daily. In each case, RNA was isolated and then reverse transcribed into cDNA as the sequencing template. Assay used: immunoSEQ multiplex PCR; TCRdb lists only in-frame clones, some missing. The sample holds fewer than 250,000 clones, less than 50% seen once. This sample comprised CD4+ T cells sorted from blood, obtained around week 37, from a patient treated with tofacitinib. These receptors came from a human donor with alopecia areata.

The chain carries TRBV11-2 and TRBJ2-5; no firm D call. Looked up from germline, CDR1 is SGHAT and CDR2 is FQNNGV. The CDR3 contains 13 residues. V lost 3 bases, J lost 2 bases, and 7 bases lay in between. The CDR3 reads CASSLARQETQYF. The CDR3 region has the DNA TGTGCCAGCAGCTTGGCCCGACAAGAGACCCAGTACTTC.

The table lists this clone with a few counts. CDR3 nucleotide sequence: TGTGCCAGCAGGGCTGACAGGGGGTCGTACGAGCAGTACTTC. Translating it yields CASRADRGSYEQYF. J is TRBJ2-7 and V is TRBV28; 9 bases fit TRBD1. The CDR3 consists of 14 residues. Trimming at V came to 6 bases and at J to 4 bases, leaving 7 bases not matched to a gene. Germline CDR1 MDHEN, CDR2 SYDVKM. Combining the CDR3 with reference TRBV28 and TRBJ2-7 gives the whole variable domain DVKVTQSSRYLVKRTGEKVFLECVQDMDHENMFWYRQDPGLGLRLIYFSYDVKMKEKGDIPEGYSVSREKKERFSLILESASTNQTSMYLCASRADRGSYEQYFGPGTRLTVT.

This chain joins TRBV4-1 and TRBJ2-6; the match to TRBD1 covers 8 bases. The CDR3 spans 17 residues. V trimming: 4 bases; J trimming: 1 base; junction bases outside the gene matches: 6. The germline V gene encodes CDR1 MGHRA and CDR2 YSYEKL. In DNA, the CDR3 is TGCGCCAGCAGCCTTGGGGACAGGTCGTCTGGGGCCAACGTCCTGACTTTC. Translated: CASSLGDRSSGANVLTF.

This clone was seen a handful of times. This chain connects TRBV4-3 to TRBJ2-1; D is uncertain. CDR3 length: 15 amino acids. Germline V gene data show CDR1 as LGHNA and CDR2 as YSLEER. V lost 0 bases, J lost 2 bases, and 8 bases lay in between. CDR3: CASSQDRVTYNEQFF. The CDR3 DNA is TGCGCCAGCAGCCAAGACCGGGTAACCTACAATGAGCAGTTCTTC.

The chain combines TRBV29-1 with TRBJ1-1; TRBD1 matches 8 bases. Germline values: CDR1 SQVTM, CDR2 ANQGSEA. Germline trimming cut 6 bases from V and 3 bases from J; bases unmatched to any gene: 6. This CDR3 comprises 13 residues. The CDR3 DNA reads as TGCAGCGTGAGGGCGGACAGGGACACTGAAGCTTTCTTT. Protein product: CSVRADRDTEAFF.

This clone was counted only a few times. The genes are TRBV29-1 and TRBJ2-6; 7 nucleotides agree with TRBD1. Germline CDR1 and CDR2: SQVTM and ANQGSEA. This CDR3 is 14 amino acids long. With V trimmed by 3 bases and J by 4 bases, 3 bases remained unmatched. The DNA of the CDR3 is TGCAGCGTTGAGACAGGGTCAGGGGCCAACGTCCTGACTTTC. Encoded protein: CSVETGSGANVLTF.

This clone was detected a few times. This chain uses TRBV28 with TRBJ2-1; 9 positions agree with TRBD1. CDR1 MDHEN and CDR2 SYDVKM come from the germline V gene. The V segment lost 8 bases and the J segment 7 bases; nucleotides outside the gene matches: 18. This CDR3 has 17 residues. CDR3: CASGYLPGQGARNEQFF. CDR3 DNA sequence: TGTGCCAGCGGTTATCTACCGGGACAGGGCGCGAGGAATGAGCAGTTCTTC.

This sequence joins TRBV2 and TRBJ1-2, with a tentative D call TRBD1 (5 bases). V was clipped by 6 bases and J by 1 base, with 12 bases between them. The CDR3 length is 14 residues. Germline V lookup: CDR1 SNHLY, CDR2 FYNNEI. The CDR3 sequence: CASSEGFGNYGYTF. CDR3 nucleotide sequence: TGTGCCAGCAGCGAGGGGTTTGGTAACTATGGCTACACCTTC.